One and the same sample provided the 16 T cell receptor beta chains below, sequenced in a study of T cells in narcolepsy. Generated by immunoSEQ multiplex PCR, the TCRdb table keeps only in-frame clones and is missing some. The table has 25,000 to 35,000 clones, roughly 87% seen once. Material for sequencing was memory (CD45RA-) CD4+ T cells from blood. The receptors originated from a human donor in good health.

The CDR3 protein is CASSLATTGELFF. In DNA, the CDR3 is TGTGCCAGCAGCTTAGCAACTACCGGGGAGCTGTTTTTT. The rearrangement joins TRBV7-6 to TRBJ2-2; no reliable D call. The germline V gene has CDR1 SGHVS and CDR2 FNYEAQ. V shed 0 bases and J shed 5 bases, with 4 bases lying between them. CDR3 size: 13 residues.

This clone was seen a handful of times. The chain has TRBV7-2 and TRBJ2-2; 14 bases are a match to TRBD2. Looked up from germline, CDR1 is SGHTA and CDR2 is FQGNSA. This CDR3 spans 15 amino acids. Trimming took 5 bases from V and 6 from J; bases not matched to a gene: 2. CDR3 protein: CASSRTSGGPGELFF. The CDR3 nucleotides are TGTGCCAGCAGCCGGACTAGCGGGGGGCCCGGGGAGCTGTTTTTT.

This clone was observed once. The chain has TRBV5-6 and TRBJ1-5; 8 bases fit TRBD1. The V and J ends lost 4 bases and 2 bases, in that order; junction bases with no gene match: 2. This CDR3 has 14 residues. Looked up from germline, CDR1 is SGHDT and CDR2 is YYEEEE. The CDR3 sequence: CASSLTGGNQPQHF. The CDR3 DNA follows: TGTGCCAGCAGCCTGACAGGGGGCAATCAGCCCCAGCATTTT.

In its sample, this clone was seen a few times. The same CDR3 is also encoded by other DNA sequences in this sample. This chain connects TRBV6-5 to TRBJ1-5; D ambiguous. V was pared by 0 bases and J by 1 base, with 4 bases between. The CDR3 is 14 residues long. CDR1 and CDR2 (germline): MNHEY, SVGAGI. The CDR3 DNA reads as TGTGCCAGCAGTTACTCTACCAGCAATCAGCCCCAGCATTTT. Amino acid sequence: CASSYSTSNQPQHF.

This clone was seen a single time. The chain links TRBV6-1 to TRBJ1-5; possibly TRBD1 for D (5 bases). CDR1 and CDR2 (germline): MNHNS, SASEGT. This CDR3 is built from 15 residues. Between the trimmed V and J ends, which lost 5 bases and 2 bases, there was a span of 13 bases. CDR3 nucleotide sequence: TGTGCCAGCAGTCAACAGGTTTTTGGCAATCAGCCCCAGCATTTT. Amino acid sequence: CASSQQVFGNQPQHF.

This rearrangement joins TRBV28 to TRBJ1-2, with unresolved D. Trimming left V 5 bases short and J 6 bases short, with 22 bases between. Per the germline V gene, CDR1 is MDHEN and CDR2 is SYDVKM. CDR3 size: 16 residues. CDR3 in DNA: TGTGCCAGCAGTCAGACCTCCGTCCGGGGAATGCATGGCTACACCTTC. Residues: CASSQTSVRGMHGYTF.

The chain has TRBV15 and TRBJ2-5, with D tentatively TRBD1 (6 bases). The V end lost 7 bases, the J end lost 1 base, and 10 bases lay between the germline ends. Germline values: CDR1 LNHNV, CDR2 YYDKDF (reference sequence). The CDR3 length is 13 residues. The CDR3 region has the DNA TGTGCCACCAATAGACAGGTCCAAGAGACCCAGTACTTC. Residues: CATNRQVQETQYF.

The chain uses TRBV28 and TRBJ1-5; D remains unclear. V lost 4 bases and J 6 bases, leaving 13 bases between the germline ends. The germline gives CDR1 MDHEN, CDR2 SYDVKM. CDR3 length equals 14 residues. The CDR3 here is CASSYYLASQPQHF. CDR3 DNA sequence: TGTGCCAGCAGTTACTACCTGGCGAGTCAGCCCCAGCATTTT. Based on the CDR3 plus reference TRBV28 and TRBJ1-5, the full variable domain is DVKVTQSSRYLVKRTGEKVFLECVQDMDHENMFWYRQDPGLGLRLIYFSYDVKMKEKGDIPEGYSVSREKKERFSLILESASTNQTSMYLCASSYYLASQPQHFGDGTRLSIL.

This rearrangement joins TRBV5-1 to TRBJ1-2; 9 positions match TRBD1. The ends lost 3 bases at V and 4 bases at J; junction bases unmatched: 4. CDR1 is SGHRS and CDR2 is YFSETQ in the germline V gene. The CDR3 sequence is 14 residues long. CDR3 protein: CASSSQTGGYGYTF. Written as DNA, the CDR3 is TGCGCCAGCAGCTCACAGACAGGGGGCTATGGCTACACCTTC.

The chain uses TRBV5-1 and TRBJ1-2, with unresolved D. Germline assignment: CDR1 SGHRS and CDR2 YFSETQ. The CDR3 loop spans 14 amino acids. V lost 2 bases, J lost 1 base, and 9 bases lay in between. The CDR3 coding sequence is TGCGCCAGCAGCTTCGAAAGGGATAACTATGGCTACACCTTC. Amino acid sequence: CASSFERDNYGYTF.

The rearrangement uses TRBV7-9 and TRBJ1-1; 8 nucleotides align to TRBD1. The CDR3 length is 15 residues. Germline V gene data show CDR1 as SEHNR and CDR2 as FQNEAQ (reference sequence). Trimming removed 4 bases from V and 4 bases from J; junction bases left unmatched: 8. For the CDR3, the DNA is TGTGCCAGCAGCTCCCGGGACAGGTCGGTCACTGAAGCTTTCTTT. The encoded protein is CASSSRDRSVTEAFF. Using reference TRBV7-9 and TRBJ1-1 for the parts outside the CDR3, the full variable domain is DTGVSQNPRHKITKRGQNVTFRCDPISEHNRLYWYRQTLGQGPEFLTYFQNEAQLEKSRLLSDRFSAERPKGSFSTLEIQRTEQGDSAMYLCASSSRDRSVTEAFFGQGTRLTVV.

V is TRBV19 and J is TRBJ1-4, with 7 bases identical to TRBD1. From germline, CDR1 is LNHDA and CDR2 SQIVND (reference sequence). Trimming removed 8 bases from V and 6 bases from J; junction bases left unmatched: 12. The CDR3 runs 15 residues. The CDR3 spells CASGRKGQTDEKLFF. The CDR3 bases are TGTGCCAGTGGACGGAAGGGACAGACGGATGAAAAACTGTTTTTT. The complete variable domain, with remaining parts taken from reference TRBV19 and TRBJ1-4, reads DGGITQSPKYLFRKEGQNVTLSCEQNLNHDAMYWYRQDPGQGLRLIYYSQIVNDFQKGDIAEGYSVSREKKESFPLTVTSAQKNPTAFYLCASGRKGQTDEKLFFGSGTQLSVL.

The chain recombines TRBV28 with TRBJ2-1; 10 bases line up with TRBD2. Germline CDR1 reads MDHEN; CDR2 reads SYDVKM. This CDR3 region has 16 residues. V shed 7 bases, J shed 9 bases, and the junction held 15 bases outside the gene matches. The CDR3 protein is CASTRGGSGGIGEQFF. The CDR3 nucleotides read TGTGCCAGCACCCGAGGGGGTAGCGGGGGGATCGGTGAGCAGTTCTTC.

The chain uses TRBV5-4 and TRBJ1-2, with a tentative D call TRBD1 (6 bases). V lost 3 bases, J lost 7 bases, and 16 bases lay in between. This CDR3 spans 14 amino acids. Per germline, CDR1 SGHNT and CDR2 YYREEE (reference sequence). The CDR3, as DNA: TGTGCCAGCAGCTGGGCCCAGGGGTTGAGTGGCTACACCTTC. This translates into CASSWAQGLSGYTF.

This chain joins TRBV7-9 and TRBJ2-1; 7 nucleotides match TRBD1. V dropped 0 bases and J dropped 3; count of bases not matched to a gene: 5. In germline, CDR1 is SEHNR, CDR2 FQNEAQ (reference sequence). The CDR3 loop spans 16 amino acids. CDR3: CASSLATGAHYNEQFF. The CDR3 coding sequence is TGTGCCAGCAGCTTAGCCACAGGGGCTCACTACAATGAGCAGTTCTTC.

The chain joins TRBV6-5 to TRBJ2-7, with TRBD2 as a possible D gene (5 bases). The germline V gene encodes CDR1 MNHEY and CDR2 SVGAGI. This CDR3 has 12 residues. The V end was cut by 6 bases, the J end by 0 bases, with 6 bases between. CDR3 protein: CASRRDSYEQYF. CDR3 nucleotide sequence: TGTGCCAGCAGACGGGACTCCTACGAGCAGTACTTC.